The clone carrying this T cell receptor beta chain was recorded many times. Its target is unknown. Each CDR3 protein is one row after TCRdb ran MiXCR on the 5' RACE reads. The table lists 90,000 to 130,000 distinct CDR3 sequences, 12% of them singletons. The data belong to a study of early T cells in non-severe SARS-CoV-2 infection. Looking at the study overall: The sequenced material was bulk RNA from unsorted whole blood, and its chains were unpaired.

Whole-study results and caveats: Comparison of clonotypes with VDJdb favored anti-spike CD8 responses while missing private and CD4 specificities.

CDR3 size: 14 residues. Germline lookup yields CDR1 ENHRY and CDR2 SYGVKD. Trimming cost V 6 bases and J 5 bases, with 13 bases left between them. The chain combines TRBV10-3 with TRBJ2-2; D is possibly TRBD2 (6 bases). The TCR originated in an adult who was a healthcare worker with PCR-confirmed SARS-CoV-2 infection or an uninfected control (not recorded which). The sample was whole blood. The CDR3 DNA reads TGTGCCATCAGCGACGCGGCGGGAACCGGGGAGCTGTTTTTT. Amino acid sequence: CAISDAAGTGELFF.